This T cell receptor (beta chain) was recovered during a study of HIV-infected patients and healthy controls. Antiretroviral therapy had run roughly three months, about 14 weeks, before follow-up blood collection. All unsorted peripheral T cells were captured because whole blood was used without fractionation. In this sample, this clonotype turned up many times. cDNA was made from about 510 ng RNA using alpha and beta constant primers. Each of the alpha and beta chains got its own library through chain-specific third strand synthesis with indices. TCRdb re-called the 5' RACE reads with MiXCR, one entry per CDR3 protein. The table shows roughly 9,300 distinct CDR3 sequences, with 6% occurring only once. Trimming removed 5 bases at V and 4 bases at J, with 16 bases between. This CDR3 comprises 14 residues. The germline V gene has CDR1 DFQATT and CDR2 SNEGSKA (reference sequence).

The chain recombines TRBV20-1 with TRBJ2-3; tentative D call: TRBD1 (6 bases). The specimen comprised blood, sampled during antiretroviral therapy. This clonotype originated in an adult with HIV infection. The donor label of this sample is uncertain. The CDR3 region is CSASGVFGADTQYF. The CDR3, as DNA: TGCAGTGCTTCAGGGGTGTTTGGGGCAGATACGCAGTATTTT.